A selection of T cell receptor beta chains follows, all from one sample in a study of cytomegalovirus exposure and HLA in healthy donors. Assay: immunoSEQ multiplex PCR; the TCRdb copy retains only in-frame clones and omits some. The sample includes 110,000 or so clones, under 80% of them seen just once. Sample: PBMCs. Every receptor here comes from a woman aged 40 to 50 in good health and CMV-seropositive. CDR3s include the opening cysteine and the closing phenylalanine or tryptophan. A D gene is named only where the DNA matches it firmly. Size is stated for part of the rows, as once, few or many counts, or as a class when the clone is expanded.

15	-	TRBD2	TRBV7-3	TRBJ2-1	CASSLTSGSIYEQFF	TGTGCCAGCAGCTTAACCAGCGGGAGTATCTATGAGCAGTTCTTC
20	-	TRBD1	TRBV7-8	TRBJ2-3	CASSLWAPPYDRGRTDTQYF	TGTGCCAGCAGCTTATGGGCCCCCCCTTATGACAGGGGGAGGACAGATACGCAGTATTTT
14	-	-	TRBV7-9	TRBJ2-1	CASSSTGLLNEQFF	TGTGCCAGCAGCTCAACGGGACTCCTCAATGAGCAGTTCTTC
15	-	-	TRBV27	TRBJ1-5	CASRQALYSNQPQHF	TGTGCCAGTCGACAGGCGTTGTATAGCAATCAGCCCCAGCATTTT
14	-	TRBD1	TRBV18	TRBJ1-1	CASSQDRKNTEAFF	TGTGCCAGCTCACAGGACAGGAAGAACACTGAAGCTTTCTTT
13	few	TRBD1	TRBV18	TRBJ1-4	CASSPGQDEKLFF	TGTGCCAGCTCCCCGGGACAGGATGAAAAACTGTTTTTT
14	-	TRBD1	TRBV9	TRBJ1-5	CASGGTGTNQPQHF	TGTGCCAGCGGTGGGACAGGGACTAATCAGCCCCAGCATTTT
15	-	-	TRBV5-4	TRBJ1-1	CASSPRTVQHTEAFF	TGTGCCAGCAGCCCCCGGACAGTCCAGCACACTGAAGCTTTCTTT
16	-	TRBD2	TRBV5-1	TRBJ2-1	CASSRLGTSGYNEQFF	TGCGCCAGCAGCCGGCTGGGAACTAGCGGGTACAATGAGCAGTTCTTC
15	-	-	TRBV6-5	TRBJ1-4	CASSSPLSGHAKLFF	TGTGCCAGCAGTTCTCCTCTTTCGGGACACGCAAAACTGTTTTTT